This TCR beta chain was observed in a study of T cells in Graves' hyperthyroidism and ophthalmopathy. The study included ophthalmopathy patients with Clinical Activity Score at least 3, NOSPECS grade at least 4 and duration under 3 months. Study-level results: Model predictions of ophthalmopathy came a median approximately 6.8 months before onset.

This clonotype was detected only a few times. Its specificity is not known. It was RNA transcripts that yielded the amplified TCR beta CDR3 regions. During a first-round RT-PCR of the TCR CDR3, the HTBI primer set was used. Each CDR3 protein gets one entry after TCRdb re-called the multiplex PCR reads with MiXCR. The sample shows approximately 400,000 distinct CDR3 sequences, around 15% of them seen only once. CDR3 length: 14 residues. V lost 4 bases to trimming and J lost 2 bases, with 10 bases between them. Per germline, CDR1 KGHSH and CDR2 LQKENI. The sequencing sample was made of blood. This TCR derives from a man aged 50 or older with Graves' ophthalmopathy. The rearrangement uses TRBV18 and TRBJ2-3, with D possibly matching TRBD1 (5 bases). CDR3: CASSLQALTDTQYF. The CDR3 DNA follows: TGTGCCAGCTCACTACAGGCACTCACAGATACGCAGTATTTT.